The 30 T cell receptor beta chains reported below all come from one sample, sequenced in a study of early T cells in non-severe SARS-CoV-2 infection. From the 5' RACE reads, TCRdb called clonotypes with MiXCR, one entry per CDR3 protein. The sample has some 67,000 distinct CDR3 sequences, less than 12% seen once; the top ten hold about 16%. The material was whole blood, obtained at baseline. These receptors all stem from an adult who was a healthcare worker with PCR-confirmed SARS-CoV-2 infection or an uninfected control (not recorded which).

Note on this clonotype: A read error may explain this, as a much larger clone is one base away. V usage is TRBV6-1 and J usage is TRBJ2-7; D is possibly TRBD2 (5 bases). The CDR3 runs to 14 residues. Germline CDR1 MNHNS, CDR2 SASEGT. V was clipped by 0 bases and J by 7 bases, with 13 bases between them. CDR3 loop: CASSEAGRGREQYF. The CDR3 region has the DNA TGTGCCAGCAGTGAAGCTGGGAGAGGGCGAGAGCAGTACTTC.

A few counts support this clonotype. The chain links TRBV7-8 to TRBJ1-1; TRBD1 is a possible D gene (5 bases). The CDR3 totals 15 residues. The V end was cut by 3 bases, the J end by 1 base, with 12 bases between. The V gene's germline CDR1 is SGHVS and CDR2 FQNEAQ. Written as DNA, the CDR3 is TGTGCCAGCAGCTTGCGCGGGGCGTCGAACACTGAAGCTTTCTTT. This codes for CASSLRGASNTEAFF.

This clonotype occurred many times. V usage is TRBV10-3 and J usage is TRBJ1-1, with 9 bases identical to TRBD1. The CDR3 is 15 amino acids. CDR1 and CDR2 (germline): ENHRY, SYGVKD. V trimming: 9 bases; J trimming: 3 bases; junction bases outside the gene matches: 11. The CDR3 spells CAISPPGQGYTEAFF. The CDR3 nucleotides are TGTGCCATTTCACCACCGGGACAGGGATACACTGAAGCTTTCTTT.

V and J are TRBV28 and TRBJ1-5; D is unresolved. The V gene's germline CDR1 is MDHEN and CDR2 SYDVKM. The CDR3 is 13 amino acids. Trimming shortened V by 2 bases and J by 5 bases, and 7 bases separated the two germline ends. The CDR3 region has the DNA TGTGCCAGCAGTTTACCTGGGTATCAGCCCCAGCATTTT. It is translated as CASSLPGYQPQHF.

This chain links TRBV3-1 with TRBJ2-2, with no clear D. In germline, CDR1 is LGHDT, CDR2 YNNKEL (reference sequence). CDR3 length equals 13 residues. Trimming removed 3 bases at V and 8 bases at J, with 10 bases between. The CDR3 DNA is TGTGCCAGCAGCCAGACGCTTGAAGGGGAGCTGTTTTTT. It translates to CASSQTLEGELFF.

Ten or more counts support this clonotype. The V call is TRBV4-2, the J call TRBJ2-1; the D gene could be TRBD1 or TRBD2 (5 bases each). The germline gives CDR1 LGHNA, CDR2 YNFKEQ. The CDR3 runs 14 residues. Trimming cost V 1 base and J 5 bases, with 9 bases left between them. In DNA, the CDR3 is TGTGCCAGCAGCCAAGGGGACGGTAACAATGAGCAGTTCTTC. As protein: CASSQGDGNNEQFF.

Many counts were recorded for this clonotype. The V call is TRBV24-1, the J call TRBJ2-3; D is uncertain. This CDR3 is 15 amino acids long. Trimming removed 5 bases at V and 0 bases at J, with 11 bases between. The germline gives CDR1 KGHDR, CDR2 SFDVKD. CDR3 amino acids: CATSGHGASTDTQYF. The CDR3 DNA reads as TGTGCCACCAGTGGCCACGGAGCCAGCACAGATACGCAGTATTTT.

The sample holds many counts of this clonotype. The chain links TRBV28 to TRBJ1-1; 7 bases map to TRBD1. The junction had 8 bases not matched to a gene; V was cut back by 8 bases and J by 5 bases. The germline V gene has CDR1 MDHEN and CDR2 SYDVKM. The CDR3 has 13 residues. The CDR3 spells CASSRGGGTEAFF. The CDR3 DNA sequence: TGTGCCAGCTCCCGAGGGGGCGGGACTGAAGCTTTCTTT.

This clonotype showed up many times. V usage is TRBV20-1 and J usage is TRBJ2-7; D is uncertain. The germline V gene has CDR1 DFQATT and CDR2 SNEGSKA (reference sequence). Trimming cost V 6 bases and J 1 base, with 19 bases left between them. This CDR3 spans 15 amino acids. The CDR3 nucleotides read TGCAGTGCCTCGAGCCAGGCCCGCCAATCCTACGAGCAGTACTTC. It is translated as CSASSQARQSYEQYF.

The sample holds many counts of this clonotype. This chain joins TRBV3-1 and TRBJ2-7, with a weak D call TRBD2 (5 bases). Germline CDR1 reads LGHDT; CDR2 reads YNNKEL (reference sequence). The CDR3 length is 14 residues. V was pared by 2 bases and J by 2 bases, with 10 bases between. The CDR3 protein is CASSQLDSAYEQYF. In DNA form, the CDR3 reads TGTGCCAGCAGCCAATTGGACTCAGCCTACGAGCAGTACTTC.

This clonotype has at least ten counts. This chain joins TRBV5-1 and TRBJ2-1; D is tentatively TRBD1 or TRBD2 (5 bases each). The V gene's germline CDR1 is SGHRS and CDR2 YFSETQ. There are 15 residues in the CDR3. The V and J ends lost 5 bases and 3 bases respectively, with 15 bases between them. CDR3 sequence reads: CASRSSLGGYNEQFF. The CDR3 DNA is TGCGCCAGCAGATCGTCCCTTGGGGGCTACAATGAGCAGTTCTTC.

This clonotype was detected many times. J is TRBJ2-5 and V is TRBV11-2; no clear D. The CDR3 is 12 residues long. Trimming took 4 bases from V and 2 from J, leaving 5 bases between them. Germline CDR1 SGHAT, CDR2 FQNNGV. CDR3 protein: CASSSLQETQYF. The CDR3 bases are TGTGCCAGCAGCTCCCTGCAAGAGACCCAGTACTTC. The full variable domain, completed using reference TRBV11-2 and TRBJ2-5, is EAGVAQSPRYKIIEKRQSVAFWCNPISGHATLYWYQQILGQGPKLLIQFQNNGVVDDSQLPKDRFSAERLKGVDSTLKIQPAKLEDSAVYLCASSSLQETQYFGPGTRLLVL.

Many counts were recorded for this clonotype. The chain couples TRBV28 to TRBJ2-7; TRBD1 might be the D (5 bases). The CDR3 runs 12 residues. Deletions cut 6 bases from V and 2 bases from J, with 8 bases between. CDR1 MDHEN and CDR2 SYDVKM come from the germline V gene. CDR3 nucleotide sequence: TGTGCCAGCAGGGGCAGGGCCTACGAGCAGTACTTC. Amino acid sequence: CASRGRAYEQYF.

This clonotype appeared many times. The CDR3 reads CASSLQGVGEAFF. DNA for the CDR3: TGTGCCAGCAGTCTACAGGGGGTCGGTGAAGCTTTCTTT. The chain uses TRBV7-3 and TRBJ1-1, with 8 positions matching TRBD1. This CDR3 comprises 13 residues. Per the germline V gene, CDR1 is SGHTA and CDR2 is FQGTGA. Trimming cost V 6 bases and J 7 bases; bases outside gene matches: 7. Full variable domain (rest looked up from reference TRBV7-3 and TRBJ1-1): GAGVSQTPSNKVTEKGKYVELRCDPISGHTALYWYRQSLGQGPEFLIYFQGTGAADDSGLPNDRFFAVRPEGSVSTLKIQRTERGDSAVYLCASSLQGVGEAFFGQGTRLTVV.

This clonotype was seen a few times. The V gene is TRBV6-6, the J gene TRBJ2-2; D unresolved. The CDR3 totals 15 residues. V lost 0 bases, J lost 4 bases, and 9 bases lay in between. CDR1 and CDR2 (germline): MNHNY, SVGAGI (reference sequence). Here the CDR3 DNA reads TGTGCCAGCAGTTACTCTTTACGTACCACCGGGGAGCTGTTTTTT. Encoded protein: CASSYSLRTTGELFF.

This clonotype appeared many times. The chain is built from TRBV7-2 and TRBJ2-7, with D tentatively TRBD2 (5 bases). Trimming took 3 bases from V and 6 from J, leaving 15 bases between them. This CDR3 contains 14 residues. Per germline, CDR1 SGHTA and CDR2 FQGNSA. The CDR3 here is CASSFPGGSSEQYF. The CDR3 DNA follows: TGTGCCAGCAGCTTTCCCGGCGGGTCTAGCGAGCAGTACTTC.

CDR3 loop: CASSPTGTIDQPQHF. The CDR3 DNA reads TGTGCCAGCAGCCCAACCGGGACCATTGATCAGCCCCAGCATTTT. The chain links TRBV7-9 to TRBJ1-5; perhaps TRBD1 as D (5 bases). V dropped 5 bases and J dropped 5 bases, with 16 bases sitting between them. Germline lookup yields CDR1 SEHNR and CDR2 FQNEAQ (reference sequence). CDR3 size: 15 residues. Together with reference TRBV7-9 and TRBJ1-5, the CDR3 gives the full variable domain: DTGVSQNPRHKITKRGQNVTFRCDPISEHNRLYWYRQTLGQGPEFLTYFQNEAQLEKSRLLSDRFSAERPKGSFSTLEIQRTEQGDSAMYLCASSPTGTIDQPQHFGDGTRLSIL.

Only a few counts were recorded for this clonotype. The chain joins TRBV3-1 to TRBJ2-3; D not certain. The CDR3 loop spans 12 amino acids. Germline values: CDR1 LGHDT, CDR2 YNNKEL (reference sequence). The V gene lost 8 bases and the J gene lost 4 bases, with 10 bases spanning the gap. The CDR3 loop is CASSQGPDTQYF. DNA for the CDR3: TGTGCCAGCTCCCAAGGTCCAGATACGCAGTATTTT.

This clonotype was detected a few times. CDR3 DNA: TGCGCCAGCAGCTTGGCCGTTCCAGGGGCAGGGAATGAAAAACTGTTTTTT. Translated: CASSLAVPGAGNEKLFF. This chain joins TRBV5-1 and TRBJ1-4, with D perhaps matching TRBD1 (6 bases). V gave up 0 bases and J gave up 5 bases, with 17 bases separating them. This CDR3 has 17 amino acids. Germline lookup yields CDR1 SGHRS and CDR2 YFSETQ.

This clonotype was recorded at least ten times. V is TRBV5-1 and J is TRBJ1-5; D gene uncertain. The CDR3 spans 13 residues. CDR1 and CDR2 (germline): SGHRS, YFSETQ. Trimming took 5 bases from V and 0 from J, leaving 6 bases between them. CDR3 sequence (DNA): TGCGCCAGCAGGCGGGATAGCAATCAGCCCCAGCATTTT. Translating gives CASRRDSNQPQHF.

The chain employs TRBV29-1 and TRBJ2-1; 8 bases are shared with TRBD1. Germline assignment: CDR1 SQVTM and CDR2 ANQGSEA. The CDR3 runs 19 residues. Germline trimming cut 1 base from V and 0 bases from J; bases unmatched to any gene: 14. CDR3 bases: TGCAGCGTTGAAGGAAGGACAGGGATTCAAACACCCTCCTACAATGAGCAGTTCTTC. Translating gives CSVEGRTGIQTPSYNEQFF.

This clonotype was counted a few times. Relative to the germline gene, one junction end is altered; a read error may explain this. This chain joins TRBV5-4 and TRBJ2-2; D might be TRBD1 (5 bases). The germline V gene has CDR1 SGHNT and CDR2 YYREEE (reference sequence). CDR3 length: 14 residues. DNA of the CDR3: TGTGTCAGCAGCTTAAAAGGGGTCACCGGGGAGCTGTTTTTT. Translating gives CVSSLKGVTGELFF.

Many counts were recorded for this clonotype. The rearrangement joins TRBV4-2 to TRBJ1-3; TRBD1 aligns across 7 bases. CDR1 LGHNA and CDR2 YNFKEQ come from the germline V gene. This CDR3 region has 16 residues. The junction had 4 bases not matched to a gene; V was cut back by 2 bases and J by 0 bases. In DNA form, the CDR3 reads TGTGCCAGCAGCCAATCCCAGGGGGTCTCTGGAAACACCATATATTTT. Encoded protein: CASSQSQGVSGNTIYF.

This clonotype has ten or more counts. V gene TRBV19 combines with J gene TRBJ1-1, with D perhaps TRBD1 (5 bases). Per germline, CDR1 LNHDA and CDR2 SQIVND (reference sequence). This CDR3 contains 14 residues. The V gene lost 5 bases and the J gene lost 0 bases, with 10 bases spanning the gap. The CDR3 sequence: CASSWDGMNTEAFF. In DNA, the CDR3 is TGTGCCAGTAGTTGGGACGGAATGAACACTGAAGCTTTCTTT.

The chain uses TRBV28 and TRBJ2-3; D perhaps matches TRBD1 (5 bases). The CDR3 runs 13 residues. V lost 5 bases, J lost 10 bases, and 16 bases lay in between. The germline gives CDR1 MDHEN, CDR2 SYDVKM. The CDR3 DNA reads as TGTGCCAGCAGTCCCACCCGAATAGGGGCGCAGTATTTT. Translated: CASSPTRIGAQYF.

This clonotype was seen ten or more times. The CDR3 nucleotides are TGTGCCAGCAGTCGGTTGTCTCCTGAAGCTTTCTTT. Amino acids: CASSRLSPEAFF. The chain couples TRBV11-2 to TRBJ1-1, with D unresolved. V lost 6 bases and J lost 6, with 11 bases in between. CDR1 SGHAT and CDR2 FQNNGV come from the germline V gene. The CDR3 covers 12 residues.

This clonotype showed up many times. The genes are TRBV7-2 and TRBJ2-5; TRBD2 matches at 7 bases. CDR1 and CDR2 (germline): SGHTA, FQGNSA. There are 14 residues in the CDR3. The junction had 3 bases not matched to a gene; V was cut back by 5 bases and J by 0 bases. CDR3 protein: CASSGGRNQETQYF. CDR3 coding DNA: TGTGCCAGCAGCGGCGGGAGAAACCAAGAGACCCAGTACTTC.

Ten or more counts support this clonotype. This chain links TRBV10-2 with TRBJ2-7, with D perhaps TRBD1 (6 bases). This CDR3 contains 11 residues. Trimming left V 7 bases short and J 3 bases short, with 7 bases between. Germline loops: CDR1 WSHSY, CDR2 SAAADI. The DNA of the CDR3 is TGCGCCAGCAAGGACAGCTACGAGCAGTACTTC. Protein product: CASKDSYEQYF.

This chain uses TRBV19 with TRBJ2-5, with 7 bases aligning to TRBD1. The V gene end was trimmed by 2 bases and the J gene end by 5 bases; junction bases not matched to a gene: 5. Germline values: CDR1 LNHDA, CDR2 SQIVND (reference sequence). This CDR3 region has 14 residues. The chain's CDR3 is CASSIKGAGETQYF. The CDR3 nucleotides are TGTGCCAGTAGTATAAAGGGGGCAGGGGAGACCCAGTACTTC.

Only a few counts were recorded for this clonotype. This chain uses TRBV28 with TRBJ2-7, with 9 bases fitting TRBD1. CDR1 is MDHEN and CDR2 is SYDVKM in the germline V gene. The CDR3 extends over 14 amino acids. The trim removed 5 bases at V and 2 bases at J, leaving 4 bases unmatched. The CDR3 DNA sequence: TGTGCCAGCAGTCCCCGGGACAGGGCCTACGAGCAGTACTTC. It encodes CASSPRDRAYEQYF.